The next 28 T cell receptor beta chains were all read from a single sample in a study of T-cell reconstitution after alpha-beta-depleted transplantation in children. Unique molecular identifiers featured in how the TCRbeta library was prepared. TCRdb reprocessed the PCR reads via MiXCR and lists one record per CDR3 protein. Of 250,000 or so distinct CDR3 sequences in the sample, under 30% were seen once. The source material was PBMCs, mostly from graft donor cells, sampled 360 days after TCRalphabeta/CD19-depleted stem cell transplant. All receptors come from a female patient aged 2-15 years who had a stem cell transplant for congenital amegakaryocytic thrombocytopenia, so the T cells may come from the graft donor.

This chain uses TRBV27 with TRBJ2-5; D uncertain. Trimming cost V 6 bases and J 5 bases, with 19 bases left between them. Germline V gene lookup returns CDR1 MNHEY and CDR2 SMNVEV (reference sequence). This CDR3 contains 15 residues. CDR3 bases: TGTGCCAGCAGCCCTTCTCACGCCCTTGGGGAGACCCAGTACTTC. Residues: CASSPSHALGETQYF.

The chain recombines TRBV20-1 with TRBJ2-7; 8 bases align to TRBD2. The ends lost 4 bases at V and 3 bases at J; junction bases unmatched: 8. The CDR3 loop spans 14 amino acids. CDR1 DFQATT and CDR2 SNEGSKA come from the germline V gene (reference sequence). CDR3 region: CSAIGRVEGYEQYF. CDR3 DNA: TGCAGTGCTATCGGGAGGGTCGAAGGCTACGAGCAGTACTTC.

The chain is built from TRBV4-1 and TRBJ2-7; the D gene is possibly TRBD1 (5 bases). CDR3 length: 16 residues. Germline V gives CDR1 MGHRA, CDR2 YSYEKL. The germline V and J ends were trimmed by 0 bases and 3 bases, with 15 bases remaining between them. The CDR3 DNA reads TGCGCCAGCAGCCAAGATTTAGGGCAGGGTTTCTACGAGCAGTACTTC. It encodes CASSQDLGQGFYEQYF.

The chain carries TRBV5-1 and TRBJ1-2; the D is unclear. CDR3 size: 13 residues. V shed 2 bases and J shed 6 bases, with 11 bases lying between them. Looked up from germline, CDR1 is SGHRS and CDR2 is YFSETQ. CDR3 residues: CASSLGQIDGYTF. CDR3 coding DNA: TGCGCCAGCAGCTTAGGGCAGATCGATGGCTACACCTTC.

This clonotype was picked up a small number of times. The chain recombines TRBV20-1 with TRBJ2-1; TRBD2 matches at 14 bases. The CDR3 is made up of 18 amino acids. CDR1 and CDR2 from the germline V gene are DFQATT and SNEGSKA (reference sequence). V dropped 3 bases and J dropped 4; count of bases not matched to a gene: 11. CDR3 amino acids: CSARSTGLAGGPYNEQFF. The CDR3 DNA follows: TGCAGTGCTAGGAGTACTGGACTAGCGGGAGGCCCGTACAATGAGCAGTTCTTC.

This clonotype was counted many times. The chain has TRBV5-1 and TRBJ2-7; the D is unclear. The germline V and J ends were trimmed by 1 base and 9 bases, with 14 bases remaining between them. The germline gives CDR1 SGHRS, CDR2 YFSETQ. The CDR3 consists of 13 residues. CDR3 protein: CASSLSLDSMQYF. As DNA, the CDR3 is TGCGCCAGCAGCTTGTCTTTGGATTCGATGCAGTACTTC.

This clonotype was picked up a small number of times. The V gene is TRBV18, the J gene TRBJ2-7; 9 nucleotides align to TRBD1. This CDR3 spans 14 amino acids. Germline trimming cut 5 bases from V and 4 bases from J; bases unmatched to any gene: 6. CDR1 KGHSH and CDR2 LQKENI come from the germline V gene. CDR3 nucleotide sequence: TGTGCCAGCTCAGATCCGGGACAGGGTTACGAGCAGTACTTC. Translating gives CASSDPGQGYEQYF.

Comment on this clonotype: Germline is not matched at one junction end, which may reflect a read error. The chain joins TRBV7-6 to TRBJ2-7; the D call may be TRBD1 or TRBD2 (6 bases each). The CDR3 has 14 amino acids. Germline V gene sequence: CDR1 SGHVS, CDR2 FNYEAQ. The DNA for the CDR3 is TGTGCCAGCAGCCACGGGGGCGGGTCCTACGAGCAGCACTTC. This translates into CASSHGGGSYEQHF.

This chain joins TRBV20-1 and TRBJ2-5; 9 nucleotides align to TRBD1. Germline values: CDR1 DFQATT, CDR2 SNEGSKA (reference sequence). The CDR3 totals 14 residues. V shed 3 bases and J 5 bases; nucleotides not matched to a gene: 7. CDR3 in amino acids: CSARDRGKRETQYF. The CDR3 nucleotides read TGCAGTGCTAGGGACAGGGGAAAACGGGAGACCCAGTACTTC.

This clonotype was recorded at least ten times. This rearrangement joins TRBV3-1 to TRBJ2-7; TRBD2 aligns across 12 bases. The CDR3 is 15 residues long. Unmatched junction bases numbered 9, after V lost 5 bases and J lost 7 bases. Germline V gene data show CDR1 as LGHDT and CDR2 as YNNKEL (reference sequence). The CDR3 sequence: CASSSTLAGGGEQYF. As DNA, the CDR3 is TGTGCCAGCAGCTCCACACTAGCGGGAGGAGGGGAGCAGTACTTC.

The chain employs TRBV19 and TRBJ2-2, with TRBD2 matching 10 bases. V lost 2 bases to trimming and J lost 8 bases; unmatched junction nucleotides: 2. The CDR3 is 14 amino acids. Germline V CDR1 and CDR2: LNHDA, SQIVND (reference sequence). CDR3 loop: CASSILAGDGELFF. Written as DNA, the CDR3 is TGTGCCAGTAGTATACTAGCGGGAGATGGGGAGCTGTTTTTT.

The CDR3 here is CASSADSSEQYF. CDR3 sequence (DNA): TGTGCCAGCAGCGCGGACTCCAGCGAGCAGTACTTC. The chain carries TRBV12-3 or TRBV12-4 and TRBJ2-7; weak D call: TRBD2 (5 bases). The V and J ends lost 6 bases and 6 bases respectively, with 12 bases between them. CDR3 length: 12 residues.

This clonotype was observed a handful of times. The chain employs TRBV9 and TRBJ1-2, with 8 bases that match TRBD1. CDR1 SGDLS and CDR2 YYNGEE come from the germline V gene. V trimming: 0 bases; J trimming: 4 bases; junction bases outside the gene matches: 5. CDR3 length: 15 residues. The CDR3 is CASSVDGTGVYGYTF. The CDR3 DNA follows: TGTGCCAGCAGCGTAGACGGGACAGGAGTCTATGGCTACACCTTC.

This clonotype turned up a few times. The chain combines TRBV4-1 with TRBJ1-4, with 7 bases aligning to TRBD1. Germline values: CDR1 MGHRA, CDR2 YSYEKL. The CDR3 extends over 16 amino acids. V lost 3 bases, J lost 5 bases, and 9 bases stayed unmatched. DNA for the CDR3: TGCGCCAGCAGCCACCTATGGGACAGCTTAAATGAAAAACTGTTTTTT. This sequence encodes CASSHLWDSLNEKLFF.

The table lists this clonotype with a few counts. V and J are TRBV7-9 and TRBJ2-7; the D call may be TRBD1 or TRBD2 (5 bases each). The length of the CDR3 is 14 residues. Germline V gives CDR1 SEHNR, CDR2 FQNEAQ (reference sequence). Trimming took off 1 base at V and 5 bases at J, with 12 bases between the two ends. The CDR3 is CASSLVQVGDEQYF. The CDR3, as DNA: TGTGCCAGCAGCTTAGTACAGGTCGGGGACGAGCAGTACTTC.

This clonotype was detected only a few times. The chain has TRBV20-1 and TRBJ2-3; D not certain. The CDR3 contains 12 residues. The ends were cut back, 0 bases at V and 8 bases at J, with 9 bases in the middle. Germline CDR1 reads DFQATT; CDR2 reads SNEGSKA (reference sequence). CDR3 sequence (DNA): TGCAGTGCTAGAGATCCCGGTTTTACGCAGTATTTT. Amino acid sequence: CSARDPGFTQYF.

This chain joins TRBV11-2 and TRBJ2-7; TRBD1 or TRBD2 may be the D gene (6 bases each). Trimming took off 0 bases at V and 4 bases at J, with 13 bases between the two ends. CDR3 length: 15 amino acids. Germline CDR1 reads SGHAT; CDR2 reads FQNNGV. CDR3 nucleotides: TGTGCCAGCAGCTTAGAGTGGGGGGCGGGTTACGAGCAGTACTTC. Translation gives CASSLEWGAGYEQYF. Looking up the rest from reference TRBV11-2 and TRBJ2-7 gives the full variable domain: EAGVAQSPRYKIIEKRQSVAFWCNPISGHATLYWYQQILGQGPKLLIQFQNNGVVDDSQLPKDRFSAERLKGVDSTLKIQPAKLEDSAVYLCASSLEWGAGYEQYFGPGTRLTVT.

This chain connects TRBV5-6 to TRBJ1-1; D is unclear. The CDR3 covers 13 residues. The V end was cut by 0 bases, the J end by 4 bases, with 7 bases between. Germline loops: CDR1 SGHDT, CDR2 YYEEEE. The CDR3 loop reads CASSLAWGTEAFF. In nucleotides, the CDR3 is TGTGCCAGCAGCTTGGCCTGGGGCACTGAAGCTTTCTTT.

There are many counts of this clonotype. The chain employs TRBV12-3 or TRBV12-4 and TRBJ2-6; D is possibly TRBD2 (5 bases). The CDR3 spans 15 residues. V was cut by 2 bases and J by 3 bases, with 8 bases left in between. DNA of the CDR3: TGTGCCAGCAGTTTAAAGCGGAGTGGGGCCAACGTCCTGACTTTC. Translating it yields CASSLKRSGANVLTF.

V and J are TRBV2 and TRBJ2-1; D perhaps matches TRBD2 (5 bases). The V gene's germline CDR1 is SNHLY and CDR2 FYNNEI. Trimming took 4 bases from V and 4 from J, leaving 14 bases between them. The CDR3 is 15 amino acids. The CDR3 nucleotides are TGTGCCAGCAGTGTAGTGGCAGCGGCTTACAATGAGCAGTTCTTC. Its translation is CASSVVAAAYNEQFF.

This clonotype was observed a few times. The V call is TRBV5-1, the J call TRBJ2-7; D remains unclear. Trimming removed 5 bases at V and 4 bases at J, with 13 bases between. Germline V lookup: CDR1 SGHRS, CDR2 YFSETQ. CDR3 length equals 13 residues. CDR3: CASRFGPPYEQYF. CDR3 DNA: TGCGCCAGCAGGTTCGGCCCACCATACGAGCAGTACTTC.

The sample holds a few counts of this clonotype. The V gene is TRBV20-1, the J gene TRBJ2-4; 8 nucleotides agree with TRBD2. Trimming removed 5 bases from V and 3 bases from J; junction bases left unmatched: 9. This CDR3 is built from 15 residues. Germline V gene sequence: CDR1 DFQATT, CDR2 SNEGSKA (reference sequence). The CDR3 here is CSAVRGGKVKNIQYF. The CDR3 DNA is TGCAGTGCTGTTCGGGGGGGCAAGGTCAAAAACATTCAGTACTTC.

A few counts support this clonotype. CDR3 protein: CASSRGPGANVLTF. CDR3 bases: TGTGCCAGCAGTCGGGGGCCTGGGGCCAACGTCCTGACTTTC. This sequence joins TRBV12-3 or TRBV12-4 and TRBJ2-6, with D possibly called TRBD1 or TRBD2 (6 bases each). The CDR3 runs to 14 residues. V gave up 5 bases and J gave up 2 bases, with 7 bases separating them.

This clonotype has a single count. The J gene is TRBJ1-2, the V gene TRBV12-3 or TRBV12-4; D gene ambiguous. Deletions cut 3 bases from V and 4 bases from J, with 15 bases between. The CDR3 sequence is 15 residues long. DNA of the CDR3: TGTGCCAGCAGTTTCGGCGACCGGTGGGGCTATGGCTACACCTTC. Amino acids: CASSFGDRWGYGYTF.

The chain joins TRBV7-9 to TRBJ2-7, with D possibly being TRBD2 (5 bases). Trimming cost V 5 bases and J 6 bases, with 14 bases left between them. This CDR3 is 13 amino acids long. Looked up from germline, CDR1 is SEHNR and CDR2 is FQNEAQ (reference sequence). CDR3 sequence reads: CASSADGVSEQYF. As DNA, the CDR3 is TGTGCCAGCAGCGCGGACGGGGTCTCCGAGCAGTACTTC.

The chain has TRBV6-2 or TRBV6-3 and TRBJ2-5, with TRBD1 matching 7 bases. Looked up from germline, CDR1 is MNHEY and CDR2 is SVGEGT. V lost 5 bases to trimming and J lost 5 bases; unmatched junction nucleotides: 11. The CDR3 extends over 15 amino acids. CDR3: CASSTRTGGAETQYF. The CDR3 coding sequence is TGTGCCAGCAGTACGCGGACAGGTGGGGCGGAGACCCAGTACTTC.

The table lists this clonotype with many counts. The V gene is TRBV5-1, the J gene TRBJ2-3; D gene uncertain. The CDR3 sequence is 13 residues long. Trimming stripped 4 bases from V and 4 bases from J, with 10 bases between. Germline CDR1 is SGHRS and CDR2 is YFSETQ. CDR3 loop: CASSERLADTQYF. The DNA for the CDR3 is TGCGCCAGCAGCGAGAGGCTGGCAGATACGCAGTATTTT.

This clonotype was seen many times. CDR3 protein: CSVSVRQIGIYGYTF. CDR3 in DNA: TGCAGCGTCAGCGTTCGACAGATTGGTATTTATGGCTACACCTTC. The genes are TRBV29-1 and TRBJ1-2; a possible D gene is TRBD1 (5 bases). Germline V CDR1 and CDR2: SQVTM, ANQGSEA. Trimming took 6 bases from V and 5 from J, leaving 22 bases between them. This CDR3 is built from 15 residues.